This TCR beta chain was obtained from a study of shared clonotypes between healthy human individuals. Study-level findings and limits: Non-shared clonotypes had lower generation probabilities than clonotypes shared by all four sorted-subset donors. Incompleteness in sorted-subset sequencing, despite large depth, was shown by rarefaction.

In its sample, this clone was seen a few times. The antigen remains undetermined. The sample contains more than one DNA sequence encoding this CDR3. CDR1 is DFQATT and CDR2 is SNEGSKA in the germline V gene (reference sequence). CDR3 length equals 11 residues. The junction had 2 bases not matched to a gene; V was cut back by 6 bases and J by 3 bases. Naive CD8 cells comprised CD45RO-negative, CCR7-positively selected cells, excluding terminally differentiated effector memory CD45RA+ cells. Methods used by the authors: Junction-only sequences without quality scores were provided by ImmunoSEQ, so filtering was different. The protocol was immunoSEQ multiplex PCR, while the TCRdb copy is restricted to in-frame clones and leaves out a portion. The V and J calls and the clone size are those of that table, but D and trimming were determined from the DNA. Here the sample spans 1.5 million to 2.5 million clones, around 96% being singletons.

V usage is TRBV20-1 and J usage is TRBJ2-7, with 7 bases fitting TRBD1. This TCR derives from a man between 18 and 35 years old in good health. The sequenced material came from naive CD8+ T cells sorted from blood. CDR3 region: CSARQGYEQYF. CDR3 in DNA: TGCAGTGCCCGACAGGGCTACGAGCAGTACTTC.